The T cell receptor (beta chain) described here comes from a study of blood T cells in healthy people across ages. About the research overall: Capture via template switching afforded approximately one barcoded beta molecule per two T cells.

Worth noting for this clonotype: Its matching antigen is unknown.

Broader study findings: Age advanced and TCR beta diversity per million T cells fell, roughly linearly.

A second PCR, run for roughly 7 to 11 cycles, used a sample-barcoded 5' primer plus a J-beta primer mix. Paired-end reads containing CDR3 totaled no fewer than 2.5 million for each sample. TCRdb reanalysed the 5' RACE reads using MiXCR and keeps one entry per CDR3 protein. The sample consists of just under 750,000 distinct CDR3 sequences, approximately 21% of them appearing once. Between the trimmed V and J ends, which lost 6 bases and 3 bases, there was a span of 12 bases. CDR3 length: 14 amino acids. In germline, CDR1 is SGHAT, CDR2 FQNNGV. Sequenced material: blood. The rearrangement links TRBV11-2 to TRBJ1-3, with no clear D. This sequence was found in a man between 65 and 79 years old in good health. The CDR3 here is CASRTKGGGNTIYF. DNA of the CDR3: TGTGCCAGCAGGACGAAGGGTGGTGGAAACACCATATATTTT. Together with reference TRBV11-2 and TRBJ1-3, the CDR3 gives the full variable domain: EAGVAQSPRYKIIEKRQSVAFWCNPISGHATLYWYQQILGQGPKLLIQFQNNGVVDDSQLPKDRFSAERLKGVDSTLKIQPAKLEDSAVYLCASRTKGGGNTIYFGEGSWLTVV.